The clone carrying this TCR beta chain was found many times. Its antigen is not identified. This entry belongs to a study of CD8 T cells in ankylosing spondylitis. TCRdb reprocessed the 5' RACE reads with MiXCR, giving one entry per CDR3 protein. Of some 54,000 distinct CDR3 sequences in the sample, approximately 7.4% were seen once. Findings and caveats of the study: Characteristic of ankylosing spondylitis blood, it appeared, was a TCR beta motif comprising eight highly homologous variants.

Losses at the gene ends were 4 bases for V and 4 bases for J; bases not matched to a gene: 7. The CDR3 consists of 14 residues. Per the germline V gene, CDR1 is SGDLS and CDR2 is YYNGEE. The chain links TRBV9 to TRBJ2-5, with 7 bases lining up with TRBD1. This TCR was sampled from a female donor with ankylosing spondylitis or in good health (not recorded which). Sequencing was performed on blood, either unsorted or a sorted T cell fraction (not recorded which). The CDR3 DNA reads TGTGCCAGCAGCCCCCGACAGGGTAGAGAGACCCAGTACTTC. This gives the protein CASSPRQGRETQYF.